Presented here are 15 T cell receptor beta chains from one specimen sequenced in a study of blood T cells in healthy people across ages (dated by TCRdb to about 2015). The receptor library was made with 5' RACE. Sequencing used an Illumina HiSeq 2500. A second PCR of about 7 to 12 cycles was run with a J-beta primer mix and a sample-barcoded 5' primer. The public reads were reprocessed in TCRdb via fastp at Q25 and MiXCR, keeping in-frame beta chains. Each CDR3 protein appears once, grouped with its most common genes and DNA. Across this sample there are 850,000 to 1,000,000 distinct CDR3 sequences, with around 49% seen only once. Together, the top ten hold roughly 13% of the sample. Sequenced material: blood. These receptors all stem from a man under 40 in good health.

A single count supports this clonotype. The chain employs TRBV18 and TRBJ1-5; no definite D call. CDR1 and CDR2 from the germline V gene are KGHSH and LQKENI. The CDR3 spans 14 residues. Between the trimmed V and J ends, which lost 3 bases and 4 bases, there was a span of 10 bases. The DNA of the CDR3 is TGTGCCAGCTCACCTACCAACGGGAATCAGCCCCAGCATTTT. It translates to CASSPTNGNQPQHF.

The chain links TRBV24-1 to TRBJ2-7; 9 positions match TRBD1. CDR3 length equals 14 residues. Trimming removed 3 bases from V and 6 bases from J; junction bases left unmatched: 5. Per germline, CDR1 KGHDR and CDR2 SFDVKD. For the CDR3, the DNA is TGTGCCACCAGTGATCCGGGACAGGGCGGCGAGCAGTACTTC. Translation gives CATSDPGQGGEQYF.

The V and J genes are TRBV5-1 and TRBJ2-1; perhaps D is TRBD1 or TRBD2 (5 bases each). CDR3 length: 16 residues. Germline lookup yields CDR1 SGHRS and CDR2 YFSETQ. Trimming removed 4 bases at V and 2 bases at J, with 16 bases between. CDR3 in amino acids: CASSPTGTVTYNEQFF. The CDR3 coding sequence is TGCGCCAGCAGCCCCACCGGGACGGTCACCTACAATGAGCAGTTCTTC.

The gene calls are TRBV5-8 and TRBJ1-2; possible D gene TRBD1, 5 bases. This CDR3 region has 15 residues. CDR1 and CDR2 from the germline V gene are SGHTS and YDEGEE. V dropped 4 bases and J dropped 4 bases, with 17 bases sitting between them. The CDR3 nucleotides read TGTGCCAGCAGCCCGGGACCCTCTAGGGGCTATGGCTACACCTTC. Translation gives CASSPGPSRGYGYTF. Full variable domain (remainder filled in from reference TRBV5-8 and TRBJ1-2): EAGVTQSPTHLIKTRGQQATLRCSPISGHTSVYWYQQALGLGLQFLLWYDEGEERNRGNFPPRFSGRQFPNYSSELNVNALELEDSALYLCASSPGPSRGYGYTFGSGTRLTVV.

The gene calls are TRBV20-1 and TRBJ1-4; weak D call: TRBD1 (6 bases). The CDR3 extends over 14 amino acids. From germline, CDR1 is DFQATT and CDR2 SNEGSKA (reference sequence). V was pared by 6 bases and J by 5 bases, with 16 bases between. The CDR3 sequence: CSAAFWGQNEKLFF. DNA of the CDR3: TGCAGTGCCGCTTTCTGGGGGCAAAATGAAAAACTGTTTTTT.

The CDR3: CASRPETGSGNQPQHF. DNA for the CDR3: TGTGCCAGCAGGCCCGAAACAGGTTCGGGCAATCAGCCCCAGCATTTT. The chain carries TRBV27 and TRBJ1-5; D perhaps matches TRBD1 (5 bases). The CDR3 loop spans 16 amino acids. The germline V gene encodes CDR1 MNHEY and CDR2 SMNVEV (reference sequence). V lost 6 bases and J lost 2, with 17 bases in between.

CDR3 sequence (DNA): TGCGCCAGCAGCTTGGCCGTAACTCCCGGGGAGCTGTTTTTT. This translates into CASSLAVTPGELFF. V and J are TRBV5-1 and TRBJ2-2; D is ambiguous. Germline CDR1 reads SGHRS; CDR2 reads YFSETQ. This CDR3 has 14 residues. V shed 0 bases and J shed 6 bases, with 9 bases lying between them.

This clonotype was recorded a few times. The chain is built from TRBV18 and TRBJ2-7; D gene uncertain. Trimming stripped 6 bases from V and 2 bases from J, with 14 bases between. Germline V gives CDR1 KGHSH, CDR2 LQKENI. There are 14 residues in the CDR3. In DNA, the CDR3 is TGTGCCAGCTCCTCAAGGGCAACACCCTACGAGCAGTACTTC. As protein: CASSSRATPYEQYF.

This clonotype was counted only a few times. The gene calls are TRBV20-1 and TRBJ2-5; no firm D call. The V end was cut by 1 base, the J end by 3 bases, with 3 bases between. This CDR3 has 11 amino acids. Germline CDR1 and CDR2: DFQATT and SNEGSKA (reference sequence). CDR3 sequence: CSARVKETQYF. CDR3 DNA sequence: TGCAGTGCTAGAGTTAAAGAGACCCAGTACTTC.

The chain is built from TRBV11-2 and TRBJ2-3, with D uncertain. Trimming removed 1 base at V and 4 bases at J, with 15 bases between. Germline CDR1 and CDR2: SGHAT and FQNNGV. The CDR3 extends over 16 amino acids. The CDR3 DNA follows: TGTGCCAGCAGCTTAGCGTTTGGTTTTGGCGCAGATACGCAGTATTTT. Amino acid sequence: CASSLAFGFGADTQYF.

This rearrangement joins TRBV6-2 or TRBV6-3 to TRBJ2-1; D unresolved. There are 14 residues in the CDR3. Between the trimmed V and J ends, which lost 2 bases and 2 bases, there was a span of 7 bases. CDR1 MNHEY and CDR2 SVGEGT come from the germline V gene. This chain's CDR3 is CASSYPLTYNEQFF. The DNA of the CDR3 is TGTGCCAGCAGTTACCCCCTCACCTACAATGAGCAGTTCTTC.

This clonotype showed up just a few times. The gene calls are TRBV7-2 and TRBJ1-2; D might be TRBD1 (6 bases). Germline loops: CDR1 SGHTA, CDR2 FQGNSA. V was pared by 7 bases and J by 2 bases, with 17 bases between. This CDR3 is built from 15 residues. CDR3 amino acids: CASTGQTGPNYGYTF. The CDR3 DNA reads TGTGCCAGCACTGGGCAGACAGGCCCCAACTATGGCTACACCTTC. The full variable domain, completed using reference TRBV7-2 and TRBJ1-2, is GAGVSQSPSNKVTEKGKDVELRCDPISGHTALYWYRQSLGQGLEFLIYFQGNSAPDKSGLPSDRFSAERTGGSVSTLTIQRTQQEDSAVYLCASTGQTGPNYGYTFGSGTRLTVV.

The chain employs TRBV20-1 and TRBJ2-4, with D hard to call. The end of the DNA aligns better with TRBJ2-7, so the J call may be wrong. Germline V gene lookup returns CDR1 DFQATT and CDR2 SNEGSKA (reference sequence). This CDR3 is built from 13 residues. The CDR3 bases are TGCAGTGCTAGAGGGCTGCTAGACCACGAGCAGTACTTC. As protein: CSARGLLDHEQYF.

This clonotype was counted between two and nine times. The chain links TRBV5-1 to TRBJ2-1; D gene ambiguous. V was trimmed by 4 bases and J by 11 bases, leaving 19 bases between them. Per the germline V gene, CDR1 is SGHRS and CDR2 is YFSETQ. This CDR3 region has 14 residues. CDR3 sequence (DNA): TGCGCCAGCAGCGCCCCCATGGACCCGGGTAAGCAGTTCTTC. This encodes CASSAPMDPGKQFF.

The chain combines TRBV7-9 with TRBJ2-1, with 8 nucleotides matching TRBD2. CDR3 length: 15 amino acids. Looked up from germline, CDR1 is SEHNR and CDR2 is FQNEAQ (reference sequence). Trimming removed 3 bases from V and 15 bases from J; junction bases left unmatched: 16. CDR3 sequence: CASSLWGGGPQSWFF. CDR3 nucleotides: TGTGCCAGCAGCTTGTGGGGCGGGGGGCCACAATCCTGGTTCTTC.